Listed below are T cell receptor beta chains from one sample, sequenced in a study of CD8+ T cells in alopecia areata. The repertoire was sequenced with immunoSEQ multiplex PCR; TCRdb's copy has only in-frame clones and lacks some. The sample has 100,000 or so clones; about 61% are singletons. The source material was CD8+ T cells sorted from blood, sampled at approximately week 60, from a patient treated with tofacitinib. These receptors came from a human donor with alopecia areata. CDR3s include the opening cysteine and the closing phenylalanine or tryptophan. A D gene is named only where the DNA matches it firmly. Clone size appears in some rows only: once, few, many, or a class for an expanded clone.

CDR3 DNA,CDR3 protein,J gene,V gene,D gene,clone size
TGTGCCAGCAGCTTGACGGGGAATCAGCCCCAGCATTTT,CASSLTGNQPQHF,TRBJ1-5,TRBV5-6,-,few
TGCGCCAGCAGCTTTCCTAGCGGGAGCACAGATACGCAGTATTTT,CASSFPSGSTDTQYF,TRBJ2-3,TRBV5-1,TRBD2,-
TGCGCCAGCAGCTTGGACGGGGACATTTCTAATGGCTACACCTTC,CASSLDGDISNGYTF,TRBJ1-2,TRBV5-1,-,-
TGCGCCAGCAGCTTGTCCGGCAGCTCTAGCACAGATACGCAGTATTTT,CASSLSGSSSTDTQYF,TRBJ2-3,TRBV5-1,-,-
TGTGCCAGCAACCCCTTTGGTGACACCACAGATACGCAGTATTTT,CASNPFGDTTDTQYF,TRBJ2-3,TRBV6-6,-,-
TGTGCCAGCAGTGAGACAGGGGACACTGAAGCTTTCTTT,CASSETGDTEAFF,TRBJ1-1,TRBV2,TRBD1,-
TGTGCCAGCACCGTTGGGAGGGCCAATGAAGCTTTCTTT,CASTVGRANEAFF,TRBJ1-1,TRBV13,-,-
TGTGCCAGCAGCAGCGGAGGTTATGAGCAGTTCTTC,CASSSGGYEQFF,TRBJ2-1,TRBV5-6,-,-
TGTGCCAGCAGCAGCCAGGACAAATCCTACGAGCAGTACTTC,CASSSQDKSYEQYF,TRBJ2-7,TRBV13,-,-
TGCAGCGTGGGGACGGGTTCCTCCGTCGGTGGCTACACCTTC,CSVGTGSSVGGYTF,TRBJ1-2,TRBV29-1,-,-
TGCAGCGTTGTTTCGCGGGGGGGCCTGGAGACCCAGTACTTC,CSVVSRGGLETQYF,TRBJ2-5,TRBV29-1,TRBD2,-
TGTGCCAGCAGCTTGTATCCAGAGATTTCCTCCTACGAGCAGTACTTC,CASSLYPEISSYEQYF,TRBJ2-7,TRBV5-6,-,few
TGTGCCAGCAGTCCATTCAAGACGGGCTACGAGCAGTACTTC,CASSPFKTGYEQYF,TRBJ2-7,TRBV27,-,-
TGCGCCAGCAGCTTGGTTTTGAGGGGGAACACTGAAGCTTTCTTT,CASSLVLRGNTEAFF,TRBJ1-1,TRBV5-1,-,few
TGTGCCAGCGGGGGACAGACCGGGGGAGGCTACACCTTC,CASGGQTGGGYTF,TRBJ1-2,TRBV27,TRBD1,few
TGTGCCAGCAGTGAATCCCTAGCGGACTACTACAATGAGCAGTTCTTC,CASSESLADYYNEQFF,TRBJ2-1,TRBV6-1,TRBD2,-
TGTGCCAGCAGTGACGGATACACTGAAGCTTTCTTT,CASSDGYTEAFF,TRBJ1-1,TRBV6-4,-,-
TGTGCCAGCAGTTTAATCGGGGGATTCACTGAAGCTTTCTTT,CASSLIGGFTEAFF,TRBJ1-1,TRBV6-5,-,-
TGTGCCAGCAGTGAAGGGACAGGCTACGAGCAGTACTTC,CASSEGTGYEQYF,TRBJ2-7,TRBV2,TRBD1,-
TGTGCCAGCAGCTTAGATGCGGACAGACTACCTCTCTACGAGCAGTACTTC,CASSLDADRLPLYEQYF,TRBJ2-7,TRBV11-2,-,-
TGTGCCAGCAGCCCTAGTGGGGGAGAGACCCAGTACTTC,CASSPSGGETQYF,TRBJ2-5,TRBV13,-,-
TGTGCCTGGGATGCGGAGGGCGGATACAATGAGCAGTTCTTC,CAWDAEGGYNEQFF,TRBJ2-1,TRBV30,-,-
TGTGCCAGCAGCTTAGGTGGGGGAACCGGGGAGCTGTTTTTT,CASSLGGGTGELFF,TRBJ2-2,TRBV11-2,-,-
TGTGCCAGCAGTGACCCGGATTGGTACGAGCAGTACTTC,CASSDPDWYEQYF,TRBJ2-7,TRBV2,-,once